Listed below are T cell receptor beta chains from one sample, sequenced in a study of cytomegalovirus exposure and HLA in healthy donors. Profiling relied on immunoSEQ multiplex PCR, and the TCRdb table lists in-frame clones only, not all of them. The sample gives roughly 130,000 clones, 80% of which show up once; 1% is in the top ten. The sequenced sample consisted of PBMCs. Receptors were obtained from a man between 40 and 49 years old in good health and CMV-seronegative. Each CDR3 is given with its conserved first and last residue. The D gene is left open where the match is weak. Only part of the rows carry a size: once, few, many, or a class if the clone is expanded.

d_gene | abundance | j_gene | v_gene | CDR3aa | CDR3nt
NA | NA | TRBJ1-3 | TRBV7-9 | CASSPQSGDSGNTIYF | TGTGCCAGCAGCCCCCAGTCGGGGGACTCTGGAAACACCATATATTTT
NA | few | TRBJ1-5 | TRBV10-2 | CASSEPTGQPQHF | TGCGCCAGCAGTGAACCCACGGGGCAGCCCCAGCATTTT
TRBD2 | NA | TRBJ2-5 | TRBV4-1 | CASSPRGSVGGNQETQYF | TGCGCCAGCAGCCCAAGGGGATCGGTGGGGGGGAACCAAGAGACCCAGTACTTC
NA | NA | TRBJ1-2 | TRBV5-5 | CASSFDSANYGYTF | TGTGCCAGCAGCTTCGACAGTGCTAACTATGGCTACACCTTC
TRBD1 | NA | TRBJ1-4 | TRBV5-4 | CASSTRTGRHEKLFF | TGTGCCAGCAGCACCCGGACAGGGAGACATGAAAAACTGTTTTTT
TRBD2 | once | TRBJ2-1 | TRBV6-1 | CASSETSRGDEQFF | TGTGCCAGCAGTGAGACTAGCCGGGGAGATGAGCAGTTCTTC
NA | NA | TRBJ1-1 | TRBV10-1 | CASSDVREAEAFF | TGCGCCAGCAGTGATGTGAGGGAGGCTGAAGCTTTCTTT
NA | NA | TRBJ1-1 | TRBV5-1 | CASSYGESEAFF | TGCGCCAGCAGCTACGGGGAATCTGAAGCTTTCTTT
NA | NA | TRBJ2-3 | TRBV6-4 | CASSDSSGGGTDTQYF | TGTGCCAGCAGTGACTCATCGGGGGGCGGCACAGATACGCAGTATTTT
NA | NA | TRBJ2-5 | TRBV30 | CAWTVLETQYF | TGTGCCTGGACCGTATTGGAGACCCAGTACTTC
NA | NA | TRBJ1-4 | TRBV29-1 | CSVEVPGNEKLFF | TGCAGCGTTGAAGTGCCAGGGAATGAAAAACTGTTTTTT